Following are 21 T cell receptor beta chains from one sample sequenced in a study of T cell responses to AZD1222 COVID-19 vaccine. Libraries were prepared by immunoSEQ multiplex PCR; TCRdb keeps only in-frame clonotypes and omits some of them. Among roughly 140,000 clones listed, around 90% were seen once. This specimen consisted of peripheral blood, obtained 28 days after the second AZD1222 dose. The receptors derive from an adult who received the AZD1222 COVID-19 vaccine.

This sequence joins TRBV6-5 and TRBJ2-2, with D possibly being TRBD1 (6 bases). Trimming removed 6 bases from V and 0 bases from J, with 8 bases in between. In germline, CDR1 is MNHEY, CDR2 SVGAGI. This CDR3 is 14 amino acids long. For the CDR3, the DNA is TGTGCCAGCAGCCGGACAGCGAACACCGGGGAGCTGTTTTTT. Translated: CASSRTANTGELFF.

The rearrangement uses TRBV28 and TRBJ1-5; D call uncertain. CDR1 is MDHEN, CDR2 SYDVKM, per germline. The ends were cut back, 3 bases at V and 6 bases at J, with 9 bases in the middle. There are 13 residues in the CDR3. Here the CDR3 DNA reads TGTGCCAGCAGTTTCGGGTGGGCTCAGCCCCAGCATTTT. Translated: CASSFGWAQPQHF.

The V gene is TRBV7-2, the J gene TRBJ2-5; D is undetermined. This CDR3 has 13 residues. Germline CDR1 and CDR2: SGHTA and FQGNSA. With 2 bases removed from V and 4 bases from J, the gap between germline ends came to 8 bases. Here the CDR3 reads CASSLMGTETQYF. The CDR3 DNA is TGTGCCAGCAGCTTAATGGGTACAGAGACCCAGTACTTC.

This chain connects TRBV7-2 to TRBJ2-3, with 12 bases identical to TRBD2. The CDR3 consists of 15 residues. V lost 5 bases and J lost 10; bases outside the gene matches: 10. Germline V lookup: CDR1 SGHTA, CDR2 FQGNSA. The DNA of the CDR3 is TGTGCCAGCAGCCCGGACCTAGCGGGGGGGTTCGCGCAGTATTTT. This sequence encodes CASSPDLAGGFAQYF.

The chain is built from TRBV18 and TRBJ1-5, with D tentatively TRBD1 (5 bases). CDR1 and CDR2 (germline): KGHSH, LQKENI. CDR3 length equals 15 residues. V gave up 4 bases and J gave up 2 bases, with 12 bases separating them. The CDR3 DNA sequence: TGTGCCAGCTCACAGTCAGGGTATGGCAATCAGCCCCAGCATTTT. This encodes CASSQSGYGNQPQHF. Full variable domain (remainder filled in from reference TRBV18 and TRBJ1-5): NAGVMQNPRHLVRRRGQEARLRCSPMKGHSHVYWYRQLPEEGLKFMVYLQKENIIDESGMPKERFSAEFPKEGPSILRIQQVVRGDSAAYFCASSQSGYGNQPQHFGDGTRLSIL.

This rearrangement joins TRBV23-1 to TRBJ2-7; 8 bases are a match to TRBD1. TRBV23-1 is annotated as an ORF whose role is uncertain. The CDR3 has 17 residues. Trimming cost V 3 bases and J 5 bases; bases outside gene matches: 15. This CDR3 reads CASSHGRPGQGAHEQYF. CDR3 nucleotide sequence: TGCGCCAGCAGTCATGGCCGCCCCGGACAGGGAGCCCACGAGCAGTACTTC.

CDR3 nucleotide sequence: TGTGCCAGCACCCGAGGGGGGGGTCTTAAAGGAAAACTGTTTTTT. Amino acids: CASTRGGGLKGKLFF. V usage is TRBV28 and J usage is TRBJ1-4, with D perhaps TRBD1 (6 bases). Trimming pared 7 bases from V and 10 bases from J, leaving 22 bases between. The CDR3 has 15 amino acids. CDR1 MDHEN and CDR2 SYDVKM come from the germline V gene.

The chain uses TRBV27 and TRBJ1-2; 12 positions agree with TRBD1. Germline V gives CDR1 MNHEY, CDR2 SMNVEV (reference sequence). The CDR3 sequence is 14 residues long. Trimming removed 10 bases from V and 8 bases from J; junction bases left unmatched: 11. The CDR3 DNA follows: TGTGCCACCCGCCCGGGACAGGGGGCCGGGGGCTACACCTTC. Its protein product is CATRPGQGAGGYTF.

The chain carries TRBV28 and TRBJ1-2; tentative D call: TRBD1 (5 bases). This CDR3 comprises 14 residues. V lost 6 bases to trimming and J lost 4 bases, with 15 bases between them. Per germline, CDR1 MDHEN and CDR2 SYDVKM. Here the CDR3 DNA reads TGTGCCAGCAGCCAAAACTCGGGGGTCTATGGCTACACCTTC. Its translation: CASSQNSGVYGYTF.

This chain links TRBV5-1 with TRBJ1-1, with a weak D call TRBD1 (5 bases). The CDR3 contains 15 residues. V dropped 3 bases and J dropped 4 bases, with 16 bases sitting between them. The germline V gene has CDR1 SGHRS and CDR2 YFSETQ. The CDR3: CASSSQGGSGTEAFF. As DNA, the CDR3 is TGCGCCAGCAGCTCCCAGGGTGGAAGCGGCACTGAAGCTTTCTTT. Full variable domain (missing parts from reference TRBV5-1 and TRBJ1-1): KAGVTQTPRYLIKTRGQQVTLSCSPISGHRSVSWYQQTPGQGLQFLFEYFSETQRNKGNFPGRFSGRQFSNSRSEMNVSTLELGDSALYLCASSSQGGSGTEAFFGQGTRLTVV.

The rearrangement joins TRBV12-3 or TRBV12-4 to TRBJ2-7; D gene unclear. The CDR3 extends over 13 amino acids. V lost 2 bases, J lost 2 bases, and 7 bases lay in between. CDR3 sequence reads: CASSLQAAYEQYF. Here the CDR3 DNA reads TGTGCCAGCAGTTTACAGGCAGCCTACGAGCAGTACTTC.

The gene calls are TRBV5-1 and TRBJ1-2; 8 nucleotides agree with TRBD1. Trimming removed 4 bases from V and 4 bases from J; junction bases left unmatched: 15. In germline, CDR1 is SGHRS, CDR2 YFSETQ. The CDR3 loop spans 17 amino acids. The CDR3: CASSPDGVETGAYGYTF. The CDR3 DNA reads TGCGCCAGCAGCCCTGATGGGGTGGAGACAGGGGCCTATGGCTACACCTTC. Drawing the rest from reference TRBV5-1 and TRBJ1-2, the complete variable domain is KAGVTQTPRYLIKTRGQQVTLSCSPISGHRSVSWYQQTPGQGLQFLFEYFSETQRNKGNFPGRFSGRQFSNSRSEMNVSTLELGDSALYLCASSPDGVETGAYGYTFGSGTRLTVV.

DNA of the CDR3: TGTGCCAGCAGCTTAGGGGTATCTAGCGGGGGGGCAGAGACCCAGTACTTC. Its translation is CASSLGVSSGGAETQYF. The chain links TRBV7-2 to TRBJ2-5, with 12 bases aligning to TRBD2. The CDR3 has 17 residues. The V gene end was trimmed by 1 base and the J gene end by 4 bases; junction bases not matched to a gene: 7. CDR1 SGHTA and CDR2 FQGNSA come from the germline V gene.

CDR3 sequence (DNA): TGTGCCAGCAAGTCCAGTTTTTCGTTCGGGATTCGGACAGGGCCAGCCGACGGAGATACGCAGTATTTT. Its protein product is CASKSSFSFGIRTGPADGDTQYF. V gene TRBV28 combines with J gene TRBJ2-3; 8 nucleotides agree with TRBD1. This CDR3 contains 23 residues. CDR1 is MDHEN, CDR2 SYDVKM, per germline. V shed 7 bases, J shed 5 bases, and the junction held 35 bases outside the gene matches. Complete variable domain (other parts from reference TRBV28 and TRBJ2-3): DVKVTQSSRYLVKRTGEKVFLECVQDMDHENMFWYRQDPGLGLRLIYFSYDVKMKEKGDIPEGYSVSREKKERFSLILESASTNQTSMYLCASKSSFSFGIRTGPADGDTQYFGPGTRLTVL.

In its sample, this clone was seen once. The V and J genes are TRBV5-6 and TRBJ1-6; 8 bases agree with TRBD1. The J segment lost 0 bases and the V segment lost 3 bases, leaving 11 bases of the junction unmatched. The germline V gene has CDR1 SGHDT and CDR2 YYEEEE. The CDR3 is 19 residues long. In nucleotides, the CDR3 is TGTGCCAGCAGCTCCTATCGGACAGGGACGAGCTCCTATAATTCACCCCTCCACTTT. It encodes CASSSYRTGTSSYNSPLHF.

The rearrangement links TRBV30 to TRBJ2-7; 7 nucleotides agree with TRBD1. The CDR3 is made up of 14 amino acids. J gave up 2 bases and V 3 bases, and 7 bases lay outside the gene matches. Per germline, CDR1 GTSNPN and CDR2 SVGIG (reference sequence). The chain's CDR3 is CAWRLTGSAYEQYF. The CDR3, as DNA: TGTGCCTGGAGGCTGACAGGGTCGGCCTACGAGCAGTACTTC.

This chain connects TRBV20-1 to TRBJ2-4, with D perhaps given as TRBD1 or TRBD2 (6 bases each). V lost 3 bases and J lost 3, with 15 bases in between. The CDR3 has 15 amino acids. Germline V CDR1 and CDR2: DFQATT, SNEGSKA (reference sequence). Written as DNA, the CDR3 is TGCAGTGCTAGTACTCGGGGGCGAAGCAAAAACATTCAGTACTTC. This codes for CSASTRGRSKNIQYF.

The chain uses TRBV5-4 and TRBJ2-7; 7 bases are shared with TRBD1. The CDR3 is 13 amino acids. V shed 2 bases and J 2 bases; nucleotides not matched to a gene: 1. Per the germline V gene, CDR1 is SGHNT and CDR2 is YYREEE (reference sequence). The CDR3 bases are TGTGCCAGCAGCTTCGGGACAGCCTACGAGCAGTACTTC. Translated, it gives CASSFGTAYEQYF.

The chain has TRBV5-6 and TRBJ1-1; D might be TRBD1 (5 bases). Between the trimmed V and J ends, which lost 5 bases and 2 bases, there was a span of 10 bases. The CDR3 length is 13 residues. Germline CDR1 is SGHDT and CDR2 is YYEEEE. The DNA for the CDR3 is TGTGCCAGCAGGAAAGGGGAAAACACTGAAGCTTTCTTT. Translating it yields CASRKGENTEAFF.

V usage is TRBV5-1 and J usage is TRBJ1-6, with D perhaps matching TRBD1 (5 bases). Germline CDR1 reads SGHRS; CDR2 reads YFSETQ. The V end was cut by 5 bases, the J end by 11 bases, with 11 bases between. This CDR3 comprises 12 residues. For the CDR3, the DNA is TGCGCCAGCAGTTTTCAGGGTACACCCCTCCACTTT. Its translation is CASSFQGTPLHF.

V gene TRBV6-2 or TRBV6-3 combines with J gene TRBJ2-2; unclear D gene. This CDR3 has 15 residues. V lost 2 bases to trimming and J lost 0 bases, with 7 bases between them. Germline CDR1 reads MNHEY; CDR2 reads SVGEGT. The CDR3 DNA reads TGTGCCAGCAGTTACGCGGTGACGAACACCGGGGAGCTGTTTTTT. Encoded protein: CASSYAVTNTGELFF.